These T cell receptor beta chains were read from a single sample in a study of CD8+ T cells in alopecia areata. Assay used: immunoSEQ multiplex PCR; TCRdb lists only in-frame clones, some missing. The sample holds 50,000 to 80,000 clones, around 40% seen once. The sequenced material came from NKG2D-low CD8+ T cells sorted from blood. The origin of the receptors is a human donor with alopecia areata. CDR3s include the opening cysteine and the closing phenylalanine or tryptophan. D genes are given only for firm matches. Clone size is stated in some rows and not others, as once, few, many or a class when expanded.

D gene,J gene,V gene,clone size,CDR3 DNA,CDR3 protein
TRBD1,TRBJ1-1,TRBV28,.,TGTGCCAGCAGGCGACAGGGAGGTGGCACTGAAGCTTTCTTT,CASRRQGGGTEAFF
.,TRBJ2-7,TRBV6-1,once,TGTGCCAGCAGTGAGGACACTTACGAGCAGTACTTC,CASSEDTYEQYF
.,TRBJ2-2,TRBV29-1,few,TGCAGCGTTGGACCGGGACGGGAAACCGGGGAGCTGTTTTTT,CSVGPGRETGELFF
.,TRBJ1-2,TRBV5-6,.,TGTGCCAGCAGCTTCTCAGGGGATGGCTACACCTTC,CASSFSGDGYTF
.,TRBJ1-1,TRBV5-1,.,TGCGCCAGCAGCTCTAGGGGGTGGAACACTGAAGCTTTCTTT,CASSSRGWNTEAFF
TRBD2,TRBJ2-2,TRBV4-1,.,TGCGCCAGCAGCCGGAGTAGCGGGGCCGGGGAGCTGTTTTTT,CASSRSSGAGELFF
TRBD1,TRBJ2-7,TRBV11-2,.,TGTGCCAGCAGCTTCCCGGGACAGAAGACCTACGAGCAGTACTTC,CASSFPGQKTYEQYF
.,TRBJ2-3,TRBV7-9,.,TGTGCCAGCAGCCCCGACAGCTACACAGATACGCAGTATTTT,CASSPDSYTDTQYF
.,TRBJ1-2,TRBV5-6,once,TGTGCCAGCAGCTCCGGGCAGGGTCCCATCTTC,CASSSGQGPIF
TRBD1,TRBJ2-7,TRBV29-1,.,TGCAGCGTTGCGGATGAGACAGGGATGATATCCAACTACGAGCAGTACTTC,CSVADETGMISNYEQYF
.,TRBJ1-1,TRBV5-1,.,TGCGCCAGCAGCTTGACATCTTACACTGAAGCTTTCTTT,CASSLTSYTEAFF
.,TRBJ2-1,TRBV27,.,TGTGCCAGCAGTTTCGGCAGGGAGCAGTTCTTC,CASSFGREQFF
.,TRBJ2-2,TRBV29-1,.,TGCAGCGTTGAATTTCAGACGACCGGGGAGCTGTTTTTT,CSVEFQTTGELFF